The next 18 T cell receptor beta chains were all read from a single sample in a study of T cells after yellow fever vaccination. A single record per CDR3 protein comes from TCRdb applying MiXCR to the 5' RACE reads. The sample records more than 250,000 distinct CDR3 sequences, around 6.8% being singletons. The sequences come from PBMCs, collected approximately 47 days after the first yellow fever vaccination. The receptors derive from a man between 18 and 35 years old who received the YFV17D yellow fever vaccine.

The chain links TRBV5-6 to TRBJ1-5; D unclear. The CDR3 is made up of 15 amino acids. V lost 5 bases to trimming and J lost 0 bases, with 12 bases between them. The germline gives CDR1 SGHDT, CDR2 YYEEEE. In DNA form, the CDR3 reads TGTGCCAGCAGTCCACGCTGGGGTAGCAATCAGCCCCAGCATTTT. This gives the protein CASSPRWGSNQPQHF.

The gene calls are TRBV6-1 and TRBJ1-2; D remains ambiguous. The germline V gene has CDR1 MNHNS and CDR2 SASEGT. V lost 6 bases and J lost 7, with 15 bases in between. The CDR3 loop spans 13 amino acids. The CDR3 DNA reads TGTGCCAGCAGGGGCCCCCGGCTGAGTGGCTACACCTTC. As protein: CASRGPRLSGYTF.

The sample holds many counts of this clonotype. This chain uses TRBV25-1 with TRBJ2-3; D is ambiguous. CDR3 length: 17 amino acids. Trimming pared 1 base from V and 1 base from J, leaving 15 bases between. CDR1 MGHDK and CDR2 SYGVNS come from the germline V gene. CDR3 region: CASSELPQWIGTDTQYF. In DNA, the CDR3 is TGTGCCAGCAGTGAATTGCCCCAGTGGATCGGCACAGATACGCAGTATTTT.

The chain couples TRBV6-6 to TRBJ1-1, with D hard to call. This CDR3 region has 11 residues. Germline V gene data show CDR1 as MNHNY and CDR2 as SVGAGI (reference sequence). Trimming shortened V by 0 bases and J by 6 bases, and 2 bases separated the two germline ends. In DNA form, the CDR3 reads TGTGCCAGCAGTTACTCCGCTGAAGCTTTCTTT. Its translation is CASSYSAEAFF.

This clonotype was picked up a small number of times. One end of the junction fails to match germline, which may point to a read error. This chain links TRBV18 with TRBJ1-1; possible D gene TRBD1, 5 bases. Per the germline V gene, CDR1 is KGHSH and CDR2 is LQKENI. The CDR3 runs 18 residues. This CDR3 reads CASSPLGKGEVRGTEAFF. The CDR3 DNA is TGTGCCAGCTCCCCACTGGGCAAAGGGGAGGTTCGAGGTACTGAAGCTTTCTTT.

This clonotype showed up just a few times. V and J are TRBV6-2 or TRBV6-3 and TRBJ1-5; TRBD1 aligns across 8 bases. The CDR3 spans 15 residues. Germline V gives CDR1 MNHEY, CDR2 SVGEGT. V lost 7 bases and J lost 0; bases outside the gene matches: 5. CDR3 residues: CASTPDRDSNQPQHF. The CDR3 region has the DNA TGTGCCAGCACCCCGGACAGGGATAGCAATCAGCCCCAGCATTTT.

This clonotype was picked up a small number of times. The gene calls are TRBV20-1 and TRBJ2-1; 9 bases align to TRBD1. The CDR3 length is 16 residues. Per germline, CDR1 DFQATT and CDR2 SNEGSKA (reference sequence). The V and J ends lost 3 bases and 8 bases, in that order; junction bases with no gene match: 14. The CDR3 protein is CSASARGQGSFDEQFF. CDR3 DNA sequence: TGCAGTGCTAGCGCCCGGGGACAGGGAAGTTTCGATGAGCAGTTCTTC.

The chain has TRBV5-8 and TRBJ2-7; D not certain. The germline CDR1 and CDR2 sequences are SGHTS and YDEGEE. The CDR3 is 8 residues long. V was shortened by 9 bases and J by 12 bases, with 10 bases between the two germline ends. The CDR3 DNA follows: TGTGCCACCAGGTTTGGGTACGTC. This gives the protein CATRFGYV.

The chain carries TRBV7-6 and TRBJ1-2; D call uncertain. Trimming took 4 bases from V and 7 from J, leaving 10 bases between them. This CDR3 contains 12 residues. Germline lookup yields CDR1 SGHVS and CDR2 FNYEAQ. The CDR3: CASSSTRGGYTF. In nucleotides, the CDR3 is TGTGCCAGCAGCTCAACCCGCGGTGGCTACACCTTC.

This clonotype was detected a few times. This chain joins TRBV10-3 and TRBJ1-2, with 7 bases matching TRBD1. The CDR3 consists of 15 residues. V shed 4 bases and J 0 bases; nucleotides not matched to a gene: 5. Germline values: CDR1 ENHRY, CDR2 SYGVKD. The CDR3 bases are TGTGCCATCAGTGGAGGGACAGCAGCTAACTATGGCTACACCTTC. Translation gives CAISGGTAANYGYTF.

The rearrangement uses TRBV18 and TRBJ2-3; D possibly uses TRBD1 or TRBD2 (5 bases each). The CDR3 is 17 amino acids. The V end lost 6 bases, the J end lost 2 bases, and 21 bases lay between the germline ends. CDR1 and CDR2 (germline): KGHSH, LQKENI. CDR3 sequence reads: CASSPGRDPGDTDTQYF. The DNA for the CDR3 is TGTGCCAGCTCCCCTGGCAGGGACCCCGGGGACACAGATACGCAGTATTTT.

This clonotype was counted many times. The V gene is TRBV6-2 or TRBV6-3, the J gene TRBJ2-7, with D hard to call. V was trimmed by 2 bases and J by 4 bases, leaving 9 bases between them. This CDR3 is 13 amino acids long. Germline V lookup: CDR1 MNHEY, CDR2 SVGEGT. CDR3 sequence (DNA): TGTGCCAGCAGTTACGAGGACCGTTACGAGCAGTACGTC. Its translation: CASSYEDRYEQYV.

The chain has TRBV18 and TRBJ1-2; TRBD1 matches 10 bases. Germline CDR1 and CDR2: KGHSH and LQKENI. This CDR3 has 14 amino acids. The junction had 3 bases not matched to a gene; V was cut back by 5 bases and J by 3 bases. The CDR3 protein is CASSAGQGDYGYTF. CDR3 nucleotides: TGTGCCAGCTCAGCCGGACAGGGGGACTATGGCTACACCTTC.

The rearrangement uses TRBV5-1 and TRBJ2-3; TRBD2 matches 14 bases. The germline V gene has CDR1 SGHRS and CDR2 YFSETQ. The CDR3 is made up of 18 amino acids. With 3 bases clipped from V and 2 bases from J, the junction kept 8 bases outside the gene matches. This CDR3 is CASSSGTSGGPYTDTQYF. CDR3 DNA sequence: TGCGCCAGCAGCTCCGGGACTAGCGGGGGCCCATACACAGATACGCAGTATTTT.

Concerning this clonotype itself: Compared with germline, one end of the junction differs, possibly owing to a read error. CDR3 sequence (DNA): TGCTGTGCTAGACGGGGACAGGGAAGATCCTACAATGAGCAGTTCTTC. It encodes CCARRGQGRSYNEQFF. The J gene is TRBJ2-1, the V gene TRBV20-1; TRBD1 agrees at 9 bases. This CDR3 spans 16 amino acids. CDR1 and CDR2 from the germline V gene are DFQATT and SNEGSKA (reference sequence).

This clonotype was recorded at least ten times. V usage is TRBV5-1 and J usage is TRBJ2-1, with TRBD2 matching over 11 bases. The CDR3 extends over 15 amino acids. Germline V gene data show CDR1 as SGHRS and CDR2 as YFSETQ. V was pared by 0 bases and J by 9 bases, with 5 bases of the junction left unmatched. Written as DNA, the CDR3 is TGCGCCAGCAGCTTGGACCTAGCGGGGGGTCTTGAGCAGTTCTTC. It yields the protein CASSLDLAGGLEQFF.

This clonotype occurred a few times. V and J are TRBV4-3 and TRBJ2-5; 12 nucleotides line up with TRBD2. The CDR3 totals 17 residues. After removal of 1 base from V and 5 bases from J, the junction contained 8 bases not matched to a gene. Germline CDR1 is LGHNA and CDR2 is YSLEER. This chain's CDR3 is CASSQGQLAGGGETQYF. The CDR3 region has the DNA TGCGCCAGCAGCCAAGGCCAACTAGCGGGGGGCGGGGAGACCCAGTACTTC.

This clonotype came up many times. The chain employs TRBV5-1 and TRBJ2-1; D gene unclear. The germline V gene has CDR1 SGHRS and CDR2 YFSETQ. The CDR3 totals 13 residues. V was clipped by 0 bases and J by 5 bases, with 6 bases between them. The CDR3 reads CASSLEGDNEQFF. The CDR3 DNA reads as TGCGCCAGCAGCTTGGAGGGCGACAATGAGCAGTTCTTC.